One and the same sample provided the 21 T cell receptor beta chains below, sequenced in a study of blood T cells in healthy people across ages. The authors ran a second PCR of roughly 7 to 11 cycles using a sample-barcoded 5' primer and a J-beta primer mix. TCRdb called the 5' RACE reads again in MiXCR, with one record for every CDR3 protein. The sample carries approximately 800,000 distinct CDR3 sequences, around 45% recorded once. The sequencing sample was made of blood. The receptors stem from a man aged 80 or over in good health.

This clonotype was counted a single time. The chain employs TRBV20-1 and TRBJ2-5; no clear D. Trimming took 0 bases from V and 1 from J, leaving 12 bases between them. The CDR3 sequence is 15 residues long. CDR1 and CDR2 (germline): DFQATT, SNEGSKA (reference sequence). The CDR3 here is CSARDYGRIQETQYF. The CDR3 DNA sequence: TGCAGTGCTAGAGATTATGGTAGAATCCAAGAGACCCAGTACTTC.

This sequence joins TRBV5-1 and TRBJ2-3; either TRBD1 or TRBD2 may fit D (7 bases each). Looked up from germline, CDR1 is SGHRS and CDR2 is YFSETQ. CDR3 length: 15 residues. V was pared by 4 bases and J by 2 bases, with 14 bases between. The CDR3 region is CASSQGGLLTDTQYF. The DNA for the CDR3 is TGCGCCAGCAGCCAGGGGGGGCTACTCACAGATACGCAGTATTTT.

This clonotype has at least ten counts. This sequence joins TRBV7-3 and TRBJ2-1; no firm D call. The V and J ends lost 5 bases and 7 bases respectively, with 15 bases between them. This CDR3 contains 14 residues. Per the germline V gene, CDR1 is SGHTA and CDR2 is FQGTGA. CDR3 coding DNA: TGTGCCAGCAGCCCACAGCCGTCCAGTAATGAGCAGTTCTTC. Its protein product is CASSPQPSSNEQFF.

Many counts were recorded for this clonotype. This sequence joins TRBV12-3 or TRBV12-4 and TRBJ2-1; 10 positions match TRBD1. With 4 bases clipped from V and 9 bases from J, the junction kept 9 bases outside the gene matches. This CDR3 comprises 15 residues. In DNA, the CDR3 is TGTGCCAGCAGTTGGGGGACAGGGGACCTCGGTGAGCAGTTCTTC. Its translation is CASSWGTGDLGEQFF.

Many counts were recorded for this clonotype. The CDR3 DNA follows: TGTGCCAGCAGCTTAGCGGACGGGGATACGCAGTATTTT. Residues: CASSLADGDTQYF. The chain joins TRBV7-9 to TRBJ2-3; D unresolved. The germline V gene encodes CDR1 SEHNR and CDR2 FQNEAQ (reference sequence). Trimming left V 0 bases short and J 6 bases short, with 7 bases between. The CDR3 contains 13 residues.

This clonotype occurred many times. The V gene is TRBV20-1, the J gene TRBJ2-5; 11 nucleotides agree with TRBD2. V shed 4 bases, J shed 7 bases, and the junction held 8 bases outside the gene matches. Germline loops: CDR1 DFQATT, CDR2 SNEGSKA (reference sequence). The CDR3 contains 14 residues. DNA of the CDR3: TGCAGTGCTACGACTAGCGGGACCTTGGGGACCCAGTACTTC. Its translation is CSATTSGTLGTQYF.

The chain recombines TRBV12-3 or TRBV12-4 with TRBJ2-7; D uncertain. This CDR3 has 14 residues. Trimming pared 3 bases from V and 2 bases from J, leaving 11 bases between. The CDR3 region is CASSFKRRTYEQYF. CDR3 in DNA: TGTGCCAGCAGTTTCAAACGGCGAACCTACGAGCAGTACTTC.

This clonotype was found many times. V is TRBV29-1 and J is TRBJ2-1; 9 bases line up with TRBD2. The CDR3 has 13 amino acids. Germline CDR1 reads SQVTM; CDR2 reads ANQGSEA. V lost 5 bases, J lost 7 bases, and 6 bases stayed unmatched. Here the CDR3 reads CSVSSGRNNEQFF. The CDR3 DNA is TGCAGCGTTAGCAGCGGGAGGAATAATGAGCAGTTCTTC.

The chain has TRBV4-2 and TRBJ1-6; D unresolved. This CDR3 has 17 residues. Trimming cost V 0 bases and J 0 bases, with 9 bases left between them. Germline CDR1 and CDR2: LGHNA and YNFKEQ. CDR3 nucleotides: TGTGCCAGCAGCCAAGAAGGCAGAAGCTCCTATAATTCACCCCTCCACTTT. It encodes CASSQEGRSSYNSPLHF.

This clonotype was observed a handful of times. The chain uses TRBV7-3 and TRBJ2-5; 9 bases line up with TRBD1. Germline V CDR1 and CDR2: SGHTA, FQGTGA. The CDR3 consists of 15 residues. The V gene end was trimmed by 5 bases and the J gene end by 11 bases; junction bases not matched to a gene: 15. The CDR3 region has the DNA TGTGCCAGCAGCCAGGGACAGGGTCGGTACAATGAGCAGTACTTC. Its translation: CASSQGQGRYNEQYF.

The chain combines TRBV5-5 with TRBJ2-5; TRBD1 or TRBD2 may be the D gene (5 bases each). The J call is doubtful: the DNA matches TRBJ2-7 better. CDR1 and CDR2 (germline): SGHKS, YYEKEE (reference sequence). The CDR3 is 15 residues long. This CDR3 is CASSLDMIGGYEQYF. The CDR3 DNA reads as TGTGCCAGCAGCTTGGATATGATTGGGGGCTACGAGCAGTACTTC.

This sequence joins TRBV3-1 and TRBJ2-4; D gene ambiguous. The tail of the sequence fits TRBJ2-7 better, so the J call may be wrong. The CDR3 runs 14 residues. Germline lookup yields CDR1 LGHDT and CDR2 YNNKEL (reference sequence). CDR3 region: CASSQEATIYEQYF. The CDR3 coding sequence is TGTGCCAGCAGCCAAGAGGCGACGATCTACGAGCAGTACTTC.

This clonotype was recorded once. The chain carries TRBV7-9 and TRBJ2-5; 9 positions agree with TRBD2. Germline V gene data show CDR1 as SEHNR and CDR2 as FQNEAQ (reference sequence). The CDR3 length is 15 residues. V trimming: 5 bases; J trimming: 5 bases; junction bases outside the gene matches: 9. The CDR3 here is CASSGRLAERETQYF. The DNA for the CDR3 is TGTGCCAGCAGCGGCCGACTAGCGGAGAGGGAGACCCAGTACTTC.

V is TRBV7-2 and J is TRBJ2-3; 9 nucleotides agree with TRBD2. CDR1 and CDR2 (germline): SGHTA, FQGNSA. CDR3 size: 16 residues. The junction had 8 bases not matched to a gene; V was cut back by 3 bases and J by 4 bases. CDR3 sequence: CASSFRAGGPADTQYF. DNA of the CDR3: TGTGCCAGCAGCTTTCGTGCGGGAGGGCCGGCAGATACGCAGTATTTT.

The rearrangement links TRBV6-6 to TRBJ2-3; 11 bases fit TRBD2. The CDR3 length is 17 residues. The trim removed 4 bases at V and 2 bases at J, leaving 8 bases unmatched. Germline V gene lookup returns CDR1 MNHNY and CDR2 SVGAGI (reference sequence). The CDR3 DNA sequence: TGTGCCAGCAGTTCGGGACTAGCGGCAGTAATCACAGATACGCAGTATTTT. Amino acid sequence: CASSSGLAAVITDTQYF.

The CDR3 DNA sequence: TGTGCCAGCAGCTTAGTTGACCCTCAAGGCTCGGTTTCTGGGGCCAACGTCCTGACTTTC. As protein: CASSLVDPQGSVSGANVLTF. The V and J genes are TRBV7-6 and TRBJ2-6, with D unclear. V was cut by 1 base and J by 1 base, with 20 bases left in between. The CDR3 extends over 20 amino acids. Per germline, CDR1 SGHVS and CDR2 FNYEAQ.

The rearrangement links TRBV20-1 to TRBJ2-3; 9 bases are a match to TRBD2. V lost 3 bases and J lost 2; bases outside the gene matches: 9. Germline V gene lookup returns CDR1 DFQATT and CDR2 SNEGSKA (reference sequence). The CDR3 covers 16 residues. In DNA, the CDR3 is TGCAGTGCTAGGGGCGGGGTAGCGGGAGTCACAGATACGCAGTATTTT. Protein: CSARGGVAGVTDTQYF.

V gene TRBV6-5 combines with J gene TRBJ1-5; D not certain. V shed 8 bases and J shed 6 bases, with 17 bases lying between them. This CDR3 is built from 14 residues. Germline V gene data show CDR1 as MNHEY and CDR2 as SVGAGI. CDR3 amino acids: CASAPLGGSQPQHF. CDR3 nucleotide sequence: TGTGCCAGCGCTCCCCTGGGTGGCAGTCAGCCCCAGCATTTT.

This chain connects TRBV7-3 to TRBJ2-1; 7 bases match TRBD2. The CDR3 has 16 residues. CDR1 SGHTA and CDR2 FQGTGA come from the germline V gene. V shed 3 bases, J shed 6 bases, and the junction held 11 bases outside the gene matches. The CDR3 DNA is TGTGCCAGCAGCTTCCTCGGCGGGAGCGACCCCAATGAGCAGTTCTTC. It yields the protein CASSFLGGSDPNEQFF. Filled out from reference TRBV7-3 and TRBJ2-1, the complete variable domain reads GAGVSQTPSNKVTEKGKYVELRCDPISGHTALYWYRQSLGQGPEFLIYFQGTGAADDSGLPNDRFFAVRPEGSVSTLKIQRTERGDSAVYLCASSFLGGSDPNEQFFGPGTRLTVL.

Comment on this clonotype: A much bigger clone sits one base away, suggesting this may be a read error. J is TRBJ2-3 and V is TRBV15; no clear D gene. Germline CDR1 and CDR2: LNHNV and YYDKDF (reference sequence). The CDR3 length is 15 residues. The CDR3 region is CATSREIGSIDTQYF. DNA of the CDR3: TGTGCCACCAGCAGAGAGATAGGTAGCATAGATACGCAGTATTTT.

The gene calls are TRBV12-3 or TRBV12-4 and TRBJ1-2; weak D call: TRBD1 (5 bases). The CDR3 has 16 residues. V gave up 2 bases and J gave up 5 bases, with 18 bases separating them. The CDR3 loop reads CASSLYYPGQGYGYTF. In DNA form, the CDR3 reads TGTGCCAGCAGTTTATATTACCCAGGTCAGGGTTATGGCTACACCTTC.